This TCR beta chain originates from a study of read filtering for tumor transcriptome and immune sequencing. Study background: Revised staging placed roughly 8 patients in R-ISS I, 15 to 20 in II, 7 in III.

The CDR3 spans 14 residues. Germline loops: CDR1 SGHAT, CDR2 FQNNGV. The V gene end was trimmed by 4 bases and the J gene end by 9 bases; junction bases not matched to a gene: 7. The library was built from roughly 400 ng RNA with molecular barcoded adaptors for alpha/delta and beta/gamma chains. TCRdb itself ran the reads through MiXCR, one entry per CDR3 protein. Of some 43,000 distinct CDR3 sequences listed, 13% are singletons. Study-level results: IR-seq and RNA-seq agreed better without single-read clonotypes.

This clonotype has a handful of counts. Its antigen is not known. The chain is built from TRBV11-2 and TRBJ2-3; 10 bases map to TRBD2. The specimen was a population of CD138-negative cells sorted from bone marrow. The receptor's source is a donor aged 40 or older with multiple myeloma. The CDR3 bases are TGTGCCAGCAGCTCTAGACTAGCGGGTGCCACGCAGTATTTT. This codes for CASSSRLAGATQYF.